The following is a T cell receptor (beta chain) sequence with its context. The target antigen is unknown. Both 60 Vbeta primers and 13 Jbeta primers went into the PCR. Data came from immunoSEQ multiplex PCR; TCRdb stores just in-frame clones and leaves some out. The sample has 90,000 to 120,000 clones; 81% are singletons. These data are taken from a study of cytomegalovirus exposure and HLA in healthy donors. For the study at large: A previous analysis identified approximately 110 million unique TCR beta sequences derived from about 180 million T cells. Among the 300 to 500 donors who were genotyped, roughly 86% fell in the genetic ancestry cluster that is associated with self-reported Caucasian donors.

The CDR3 is 15 amino acids. The V segment lost 2 bases and the J segment 4 bases; nucleotides outside the gene matches: 3. Germline V CDR1 and CDR2: MNHEY, SVGAGI. Broader study findings: After further analysis at a later stage, 16,951 TCR beta sequences were associated with HLA alleles at 0.05 false discovery rate. It is likely that the observed cluster of highly shared sequence variants was a sequencing artifact.

The sequence was collected from a man aged 30 to 39 in good health and CMV-seronegative. The chain joins TRBV6-5 to TRBJ2-7; 12 bases agree with TRBD1. The source material was PBMCs. CDR3 protein: CASSYRDRGHYEQYF. CDR3 in DNA: TGTGCCAGCAGTTACCGGGACAGGGGGCATTACGAGCAGTACTTC.